These T cell receptor beta chains were read from a single sample in a study of cytomegalovirus exposure and HLA in healthy donors. Generated by immunoSEQ multiplex PCR, the TCRdb table keeps only in-frame clones and is missing some. The sample has some 190,000 clones; approximately 80% are singletons. Input material: PBMCs. The source of these receptors is a female donor in good health and CMV-seronegative. Both conserved end residues are trimmed from each CDR3. A row's size may be missing; if present it is once, few, many or a size class.

cdr3_aa: ASSQEPIRSGGRYGYT
j_call: TRBJ1-2
v_call: TRBV4-1
clone_size: -

cdr3_aa: ATGTVNN
j_call: TRBJ1-2
v_call: TRBV15
clone_size: -

cdr3_aa: ASSHRDRGGDEQF
j_call: TRBJ2-1
v_call: TRBV11-3
clone_size: -

cdr3_aa: ASRLISEGLGGYT
j_call: TRBJ1-2
v_call: TRBV12-2
clone_size: -

cdr3_aa: ASSLDEADTQY
j_call: TRBJ2-3
v_call: TRBV5-4
clone_size: -

cdr3_aa: ASSSHADTQY
j_call: TRBJ2-3
v_call: TRBV11-3
clone_size: -

cdr3_aa: ASSLGGRQGARDSYNSPLH
j_call: TRBJ1-6
v_call: TRBV7-6
clone_size: -

cdr3_aa: ASSLAGQGYT
j_call: TRBJ1-2
v_call: TRBV7-2
clone_size: few

cdr3_aa: ASSLVRSGGTNEQF
j_call: TRBJ2-1
v_call: TRBV5-1
clone_size: -

cdr3_aa: AWSVGQNYEQY
j_call: TRBJ2-7
v_call: TRBV30
clone_size: once

cdr3_aa: ASSLTGEWEAF
j_call: TRBJ1-1
v_call: TRBV5-1
clone_size: few

cdr3_aa: ASSLVAGGGGLGETQY
j_call: TRBJ2-5
v_call: TRBV7-6
clone_size: -

cdr3_aa: ASSGRARNTEAF
j_call: TRBJ1-1
v_call: TRBV6-5
clone_size: few

cdr3_aa: ASSPAAGETQY
j_call: TRBJ2-5
v_call: TRBV5-1
clone_size: -

cdr3_aa: ASRQGDNQPQH
j_call: TRBJ1-5
v_call: TRBV5-1
clone_size: once

cdr3_aa: ASRARGYSTDTQY
j_call: TRBJ2-3
v_call: TRBV2
clone_size: -

cdr3_aa: ASSPREGEALNTEAF
j_call: TRBJ1-1
v_call: TRBV4-1
clone_size: -

cdr3_aa: ASSLVPAGGRNEQF
j_call: TRBJ2-1
v_call: TRBV7-2
clone_size: few

cdr3_aa: ASSPDRGRSSGNTIY
j_call: TRBJ1-3
v_call: TRBV2
clone_size: -

cdr3_aa: ASSLLAGIPSTDTQY
j_call: TRBJ2-3
v_call: TRBV7-2
clone_size: -

cdr3_aa: ASSLGRGGADTQY
j_call: TRBJ2-3
v_call: TRBV7-7
clone_size: -

cdr3_aa: ASSLAGGETEAF
j_call: TRBJ1-1
v_call: TRBV5-1
clone_size: once

cdr3_aa: AWRANRAAEAF
j_call: TRBJ1-1
v_call: TRBV30
clone_size: -

cdr3_aa: ASGKTGLYGYT
j_call: TRBJ1-2
v_call: TRBV5-6
clone_size: -

cdr3_aa: ASTPKAGVGTTPTSYNEQF
j_call: TRBJ2-1
v_call: TRBV21-1
clone_size: -

cdr3_aa: ASSFGKGANTGELF
j_call: TRBJ2-2
v_call: TRBV28
clone_size: -

cdr3_aa: ASDPKDMSYEQY
j_call: -
v_call: TRBV2
clone_size: -

cdr3_aa: ASSYSIAGGNEQF
j_call: TRBJ2-1
v_call: TRBV6-6
clone_size: -

cdr3_aa: ASSPGVGRVSTETQY
j_call: TRBJ2-5
v_call: TRBV5-1
clone_size: -

cdr3_aa: ARFGTVQPARY
j_call: TRBJ2-5
v_call: TRBV10-1
clone_size: -

cdr3_aa: ASSPAGGPGNTQY
j_call: TRBJ2-3
v_call: TRBV18
clone_size: -

cdr3_aa: ASSEATSGYYNEQF
j_call: TRBJ2-1
v_call: TRBV6-1
clone_size: -

cdr3_aa: ASSPEGGGSPLH
j_call: TRBJ1-6
v_call: TRBV18
clone_size: -

cdr3_aa: ASSPGPGGLRTYEQY
j_call: TRBJ2-7
v_call: TRBV18
clone_size: -

cdr3_aa: ASSFQYNSPLH
j_call: TRBJ1-6
v_call: TRBV28
clone_size: -

cdr3_aa: ASSRTSGESNTGELF
j_call: TRBJ2-2
v_call: TRBV7-2
clone_size: -

cdr3_aa: AISESRDRAEWSFTGELF
j_call: TRBJ2-2
v_call: TRBV10-3
clone_size: -

cdr3_aa: ASSVDSGGRWWELF
j_call: TRBJ2-2
v_call: TRBV9
clone_size: -

cdr3_aa: ASSLERGRLETQY
j_call: TRBJ2-5
v_call: TRBV5-6
clone_size: -

cdr3_aa: AYTRSYEQY
j_call: TRBJ2-7
v_call: TRBV30
clone_size: few

cdr3_aa: AWSSGSYEQY
j_call: TRBJ2-7
v_call: TRBV30
clone_size: -

cdr3_aa: ASSVGSELQTGEAF
j_call: TRBJ1-1
v_call: TRBV9
clone_size: -

cdr3_aa: ASSSQSTYEQY
j_call: TRBJ2-7
v_call: TRBV7-6
clone_size: -

cdr3_aa: ASSLSRSGNTEAF
j_call: TRBJ1-1
v_call: TRBV11-3
clone_size: -

cdr3_aa: ASSDFPDSWAAEQY
j_call: TRBJ2-7
v_call: TRBV2
clone_size: -

cdr3_aa: ASSDLSSGGGDEQF
j_call: TRBJ2-1
v_call: TRBV2
clone_size: -

cdr3_aa: ASSRDRQETQY
j_call: TRBJ2-5
v_call: TRBV7-3
clone_size: few

cdr3_aa: ATGTGANSPLH
j_call: TRBJ1-6
v_call: TRBV2
clone_size: -

cdr3_aa: ATGGGADYGYT
j_call: TRBJ1-2
v_call: TRBV19
clone_size: -

cdr3_aa: SVEEGSGDTIY
j_call: TRBJ1-3
v_call: TRBV29-1
clone_size: -

cdr3_aa: ASSLGGNGYT
j_call: TRBJ1-2
v_call: TRBV27
clone_size: -

cdr3_aa: ASSLYGQTRGYT
j_call: TRBJ1-2
v_call: TRBV28
clone_size: few

cdr3_aa: ASTRQGASYEQY
j_call: TRBJ2-7
v_call: TRBV2
clone_size: -

cdr3_aa: ASKIAGGIDTQY
j_call: TRBJ2-3
v_call: TRBV27
clone_size: few

cdr3_aa: SSTADSAQETQY
j_call: TRBJ2-5
v_call: TRBV7-9
clone_size: -

cdr3_aa: ASSRLSRVLNTEAF
j_call: TRBJ1-1
v_call: TRBV5-5
clone_size: -

cdr3_aa: ASSQLTSGGTDTQY
j_call: TRBJ2-3
v_call: TRBV4-1
clone_size: few

cdr3_aa: ASSRGDANNEQF
j_call: TRBJ2-1
v_call: TRBV19
clone_size: -